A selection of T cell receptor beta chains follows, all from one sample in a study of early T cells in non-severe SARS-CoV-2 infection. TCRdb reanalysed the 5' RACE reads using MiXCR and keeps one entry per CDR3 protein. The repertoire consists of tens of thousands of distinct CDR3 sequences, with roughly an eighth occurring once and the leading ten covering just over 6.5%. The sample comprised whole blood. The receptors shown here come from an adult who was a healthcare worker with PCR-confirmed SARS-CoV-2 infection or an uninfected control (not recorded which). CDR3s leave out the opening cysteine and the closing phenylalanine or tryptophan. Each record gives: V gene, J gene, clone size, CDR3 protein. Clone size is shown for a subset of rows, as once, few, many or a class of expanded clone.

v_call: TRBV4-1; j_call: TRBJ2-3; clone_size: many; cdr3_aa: ASSQLAGGTDTQY
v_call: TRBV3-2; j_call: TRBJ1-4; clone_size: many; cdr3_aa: ASSQDLAATNEKLF
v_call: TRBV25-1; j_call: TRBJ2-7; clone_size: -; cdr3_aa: ASSAMGAGGSEQY
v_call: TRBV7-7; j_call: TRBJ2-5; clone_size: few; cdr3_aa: ASSLGSGGGETQY
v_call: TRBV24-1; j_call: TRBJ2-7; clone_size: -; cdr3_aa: ATSDIHGGSLNEQY
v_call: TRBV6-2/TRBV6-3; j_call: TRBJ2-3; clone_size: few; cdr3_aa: ASKGLAGGSTDTQY
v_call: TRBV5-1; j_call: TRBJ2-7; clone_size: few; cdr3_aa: ASSFDSGPGGQQY
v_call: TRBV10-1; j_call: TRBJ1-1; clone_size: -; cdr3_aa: PAGNLMVSEAF
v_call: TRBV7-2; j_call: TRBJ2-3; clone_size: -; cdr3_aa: ASRFGTSGTDTQY
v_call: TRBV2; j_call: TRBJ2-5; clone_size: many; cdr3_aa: ASTLGGTQY
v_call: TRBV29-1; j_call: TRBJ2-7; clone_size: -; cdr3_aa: SVKAWFFDEQY
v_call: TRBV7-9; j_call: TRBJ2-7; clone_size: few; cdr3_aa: ASSSFQDAYEQY
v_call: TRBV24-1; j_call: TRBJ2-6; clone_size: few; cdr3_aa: ATSVSGGANVLT
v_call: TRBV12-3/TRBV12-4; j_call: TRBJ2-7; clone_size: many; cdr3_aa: ASSRRDTTLGEQY
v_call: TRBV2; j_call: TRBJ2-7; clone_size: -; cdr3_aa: ASSPRGNPNEQY
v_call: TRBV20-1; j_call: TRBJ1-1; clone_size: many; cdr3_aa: SARRAGSTNTEAF
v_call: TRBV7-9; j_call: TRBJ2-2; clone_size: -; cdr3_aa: ASSLDIAFNTGELF
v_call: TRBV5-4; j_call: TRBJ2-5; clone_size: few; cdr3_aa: ASSLAGAQAETQY
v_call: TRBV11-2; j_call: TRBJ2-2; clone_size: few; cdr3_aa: ASRTYRGPNTGELF
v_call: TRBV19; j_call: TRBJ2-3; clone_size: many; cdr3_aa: ASSKTSGRSTGTQY
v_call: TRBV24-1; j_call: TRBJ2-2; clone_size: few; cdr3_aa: ATSATGNTGELF
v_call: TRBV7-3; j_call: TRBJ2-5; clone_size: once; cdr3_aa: ASSADGGGRQESQY
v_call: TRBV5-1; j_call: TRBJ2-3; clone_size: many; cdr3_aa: ASSLVQGPDTQY
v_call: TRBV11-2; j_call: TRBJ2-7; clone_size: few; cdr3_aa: ASIKNWGGSYEQY
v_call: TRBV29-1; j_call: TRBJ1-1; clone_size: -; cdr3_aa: SVRTATGTEAF
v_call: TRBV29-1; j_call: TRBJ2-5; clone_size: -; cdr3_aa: SVDGGHGTQETQY
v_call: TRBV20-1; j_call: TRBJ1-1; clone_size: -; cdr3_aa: SAGRGTGTEAF
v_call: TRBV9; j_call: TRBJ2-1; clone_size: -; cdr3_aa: ASSVSSGMYNEQF
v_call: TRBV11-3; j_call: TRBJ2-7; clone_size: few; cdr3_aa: ASSLGQGALGEQY
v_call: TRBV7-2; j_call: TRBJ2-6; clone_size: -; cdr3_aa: ASSFTSYSGPGANVLT
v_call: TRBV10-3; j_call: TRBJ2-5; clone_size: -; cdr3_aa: ATLASQGETQY
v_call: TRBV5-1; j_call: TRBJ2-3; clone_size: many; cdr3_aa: ASSSRGDTDTQY
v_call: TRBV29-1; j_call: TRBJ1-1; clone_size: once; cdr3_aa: SVLGLNTEAF
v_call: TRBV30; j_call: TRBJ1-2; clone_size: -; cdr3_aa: AWSVALGPSGYGYT
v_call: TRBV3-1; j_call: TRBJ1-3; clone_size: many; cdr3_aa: ASSQSIGGDNSGNTIY
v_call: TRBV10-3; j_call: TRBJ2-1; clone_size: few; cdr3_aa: AISGRLAGGVNNEQF
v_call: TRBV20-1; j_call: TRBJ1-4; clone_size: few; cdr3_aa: SASNPAVTEKLF
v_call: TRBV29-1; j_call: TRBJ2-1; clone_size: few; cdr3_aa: SVEPRETVYNEQF
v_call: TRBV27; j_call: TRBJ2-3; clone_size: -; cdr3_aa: ASSYGAFADTQY
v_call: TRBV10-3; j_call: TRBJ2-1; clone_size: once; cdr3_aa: AISAAGTPAATEQF
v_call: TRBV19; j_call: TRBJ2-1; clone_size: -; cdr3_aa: ASTIGGGNEQF
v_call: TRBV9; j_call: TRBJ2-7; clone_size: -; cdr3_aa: ASSEDLGTSGTYEQY
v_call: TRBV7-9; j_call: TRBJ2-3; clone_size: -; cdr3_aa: ASSLGTSGRITDTQY
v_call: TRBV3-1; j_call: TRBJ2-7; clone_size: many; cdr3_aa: ASSQEGGRSDEQY
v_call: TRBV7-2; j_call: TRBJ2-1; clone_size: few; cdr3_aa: ASSSGSGRAIEQF
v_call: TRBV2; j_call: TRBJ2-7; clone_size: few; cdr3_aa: ASKPDRQLYEQY
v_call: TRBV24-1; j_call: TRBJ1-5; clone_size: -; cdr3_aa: ATSDWTGNQPQH
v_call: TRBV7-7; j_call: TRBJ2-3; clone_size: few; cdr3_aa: ASSLGSAGSTDTQY
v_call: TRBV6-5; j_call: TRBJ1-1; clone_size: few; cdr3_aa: ASSYGQGGTEAF
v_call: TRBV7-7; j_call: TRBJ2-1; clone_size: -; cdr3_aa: ASSVGLPSSYNEQF
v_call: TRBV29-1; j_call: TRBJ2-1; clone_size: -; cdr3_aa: SVSGQGSYNEQF